This T cell receptor beta chain was captured by sequencing in a study of blood T cell repertoires in COVID-19. On the study more broadly: Samples taken during acute and convalescent COVID-19 were collected in the United States, Italy and Spain.

The CDR3 loop spans 13 amino acids. Trimming left V 0 bases short and J 7 bases short, with 10 bases between. In germline, CDR1 is SEHNR, CDR2 FQNEAQ (reference sequence). In the original analysis: Quantification of nucleated cells was approximated via reference gene primer amplification. TCRdb keeps only in-frame clones here, not all; method: immunoSEQ multiplex PCR. V, J and clone size reflect that table, while D and trimming were determined from the DNA. The sample carries hundreds of thousands of clones, about 85% recorded once. The specimen was peripheral blood. This TCR came from a young man with active or convalescent COVID-19. This chain connects TRBV7-9 to TRBJ2-7; possible D gene TRBD2, 6 bases. CDR3 nucleotides: TGTGCCAGCAGCTTAGCGGGGGGAGCTGAGCAGTACTTC. Amino acid sequence: CASSLAGGAEQYF.